This T cell receptor (beta chain) came from a study of T cell responses to AZD1222 COVID-19 vaccine. Study conclusions and caveats: Breadth and depth of Spike-specific TCRs rose after two AZD1222 doses. Repertoires were obtained only post-peak T cell response.

This table comes from immunoSEQ multiplex PCR, and its TCRdb copy is limited to in-frame clones, with some not included. This sample has over 150,000 clones, with under 95% found just once. In regard to this clone: As yet, its antigen is unknown.

The length of the CDR3 is 14 residues. V lost 4 bases to trimming and J lost 4 bases, with 16 bases between them. The germline V gene has CDR1 GTSNPN and CDR2 SVGIG (reference sequence). The sample was peripheral blood, taken 28 days after the second AZD1222 dose. The gene calls are TRBV30 and TRBJ2-5; D perhaps matches TRBD2 (5 bases). The receptor was derived from an adult who received the AZD1222 COVID-19 vaccine. CDR3: CAWNTLVFGETQYF. For the CDR3, the DNA is TGTGCCTGGAACACACTAGTTTTCGGAGAGACCCAGTACTTC.